The 30 T cell receptor beta chains in this list originate from one sample, sequenced in a study of memory CD4+ T cells and cytomegalovirus serostatus. The sort gate was single viable CD3+CD4+CD8-CD45RO+ cells for memory CD4+ T cells. TCRdb's table, derived via immunoSEQ multiplex PCR, lists solely in-frame clones and lacks some. The sample contains 48,000 or so clones, around 80% of which appear only once. The sequencing input was memory CD4+ T cells from blood. The receptors stem from an adult in good health and CMV-seronegative.

The sample holds a few counts of this clone. The chain joins TRBV28 to TRBJ1-1; a possible D gene is TRBD1 (5 bases). Germline lookup yields CDR1 MDHEN and CDR2 SYDVKM. The length of the CDR3 is 13 residues. Trimming took off 5 bases at V and 4 bases at J, with 11 bases between the two ends. The CDR3 protein is CASSGPGGTEAFF. In nucleotides, the CDR3 is TGTGCCAGCAGTGGCCCGGGGGGCACTGAAGCTTTCTTT. Combining the CDR3 with reference TRBV28 and TRBJ1-1 gives the whole variable domain DVKVTQSSRYLVKRTGEKVFLECVQDMDHENMFWYRQDPGLGLRLIYFSYDVKMKEKGDIPEGYSVSREKKERFSLILESASTNQTSMYLCASSGPGGTEAFFGQGTRLTVV.

V is TRBV10-3 and J is TRBJ1-3; no clear D. The V end was cut by 11 bases, the J end by 0 bases, with 14 bases between. Germline V CDR1 and CDR2: ENHRY, SYGVKD. The CDR3 totals 14 residues. The CDR3 region has the DNA TGTGCCGCGTTGGGAGGCCTCTCTGGAAACACCATATATTTT. Protein: CAALGGLSGNTIYF.

The chain is built from TRBV19 and TRBJ1-1; the match to TRBD1 covers 7 bases. The germline V gene encodes CDR1 LNHDA and CDR2 SQIVND (reference sequence). The CDR3 has 14 amino acids. V shed 3 bases and J 2 bases; nucleotides not matched to a gene: 3. The CDR3 DNA reads as TGTGCCAGTAGTATTCGACAGGGAAACACTGAAGCTTTCTTT. Residues: CASSIRQGNTEAFF.

The J gene is TRBJ1-4, the V gene TRBV7-6, with 8 bases fitting TRBD1. From germline, CDR1 is SGHVS and CDR2 FNYEAQ. The CDR3 spans 13 residues. Trimming cost V 5 bases and J 11 bases; bases outside gene matches: 7. CDR3 amino acids: CASSPDRDRKLFF. The DNA of the CDR3 is TGTGCCAGCAGCCCGGACAGGGACAGGAAACTGTTTTTT.

V and J are TRBV19 and TRBJ2-6; D is undetermined. The length of the CDR3 is 17 residues. From germline, CDR1 is LNHDA and CDR2 SQIVND (reference sequence). V was trimmed by 6 bases and J by 0 bases, leaving 15 bases between them. CDR3 in amino acids: CASRSTVPGSGANVLTF. The CDR3 nucleotides read TGTGCCAGTAGGTCGACGGTCCCCGGCTCTGGGGCCAACGTCCTGACTTTC.

The J gene is TRBJ2-2, the V gene TRBV2; TRBD2 aligns across 9 bases. This CDR3 has 16 amino acids. Germline CDR1 SNHLY, CDR2 FYNNEI. V shed 6 bases and J 4 bases; nucleotides not matched to a gene: 9. The CDR3 region is CASRSQLAGLTGELFF. CDR3 nucleotides: TGTGCCAGCAGATCACAGCTAGCGGGACTCACCGGGGAGCTGTTTTTT.

V and J are TRBV10-3 and TRBJ2-2; 8 nucleotides align to TRBD1. The CDR3 is 15 amino acids. Per the germline V gene, CDR1 is ENHRY and CDR2 is SYGVKD. The V and J ends lost 1 base and 3 bases, in that order; junction bases with no gene match: 1. The CDR3 reads CAISELQGDTGELFF. The CDR3 DNA follows: TGTGCCATCAGTGAGTTACAGGGGGACACCGGGGAGCTGTTTTTT.

The chain's CDR3 is CASSLRVDYGYTF. CDR3 DNA: TGTGCCAGCAGTCTGAGGGTGGACTATGGCTACACCTTC. This chain connects TRBV6-5 to TRBJ1-2, with no clear D. V lost 5 bases and J 3 bases, leaving 10 bases between the germline ends. The CDR3 spans 13 residues. Germline lookup yields CDR1 MNHEY and CDR2 SVGAGI.

This clone has just one count. The chain is built from TRBV7-2 and TRBJ2-1, with TRBD2 identical over 7 bases. The germline V gene has CDR1 SGHTA and CDR2 FQGNSA. The CDR3 has 15 amino acids. V lost 6 bases and J lost 5; bases outside the gene matches: 10. CDR3 amino acids: CASSPGGGRDNEQFF. The DNA for the CDR3 is TGTGCCAGCAGTCCGGGGGGAGGGCGCGACAATGAGCAGTTCTTC. The full variable domain, completed using reference TRBV7-2 and TRBJ2-1, is GAGVSQSPSNKVTEKGKDVELRCDPISGHTALYWYRQSLGQGLEFLIYFQGNSAPDKSGLPSDRFSAERTGGSVSTLTIQRTQQEDSAVYLCASSPGGGRDNEQFFGPGTRLTVL.

The chain couples TRBV19 to TRBJ1-5; 10 nucleotides align to TRBD1. V was clipped by 5 bases and J by 3 bases; unmatched bases: 7. CDR1 is LNHDA and CDR2 is SQIVND in the germline V gene (reference sequence). This CDR3 is 16 amino acids long. This CDR3 is CASSPPGQGTNQPQHF. The DNA of the CDR3 is TGTGCCAGTAGTCCCCCGGGACAGGGGACCAATCAGCCCCAGCATTTT.

This clone was seen more than once but under ten times. This chain uses TRBV7-9 with TRBJ2-1, with D hard to call. The CDR3 totals 13 residues. Germline V gene lookup returns CDR1 SEHNR and CDR2 FQNEAQ (reference sequence). V was shortened by 0 bases and J by 9 bases, with 9 bases between the two germline ends. The chain's CDR3 is CASSLARVGEQFF. As DNA, the CDR3 is TGTGCCAGCAGCTTAGCTAGGGTGGGTGAGCAGTTCTTC. Drawing the rest from reference TRBV7-9 and TRBJ2-1, the complete variable domain is DTGVSQNPRHKITKRGQNVTFRCDPISEHNRLYWYRQTLGQGPEFLTYFQNEAQLEKSRLLSDRFSAERPKGSFSTLEIQRTEQGDSAMYLCASSLARVGEQFFGPGTRLTVL.

This sequence joins TRBV30 and TRBJ1-3; maybe TRBD1 (5 bases). The CDR3 is 12 amino acids. Germline-derived CDR1 and CDR2 are GTSNPN and SVGIG (reference sequence). CDR3 in DNA: TGTGCGGAGGGGAAATCTGGAAACACCATATATTTT. As protein: CAEGKSGNTIYF.

This clone was counted only a few times. The chain employs TRBV2 and TRBJ2-1; no reliable D call. The germline CDR1 and CDR2 sequences are SNHLY and FYNNEI. The V end lost 6 bases, the J end lost 10 bases, and 10 bases lay between the germline ends. The CDR3 is 11 amino acids. The CDR3 protein is CASSLSGEQFF. The DNA of the CDR3 is TGTGCCAGCAGCCTTTCTGGAGAGCAGTTCTTC. Filled out from reference TRBV2 and TRBJ2-1, the complete variable domain reads EPEVTQTPSHQVTQMGQEVILRCVPISNHLYFYWYRQILGQKVEFLVSFYNNEISEKSEIFDDQFSVERPDGSNFTLKIRSTKLEDSAMYFCASSLSGEQFFGPGTRLTVL.

This clone came up a few times. The chain recombines TRBV7-2 with TRBJ2-5; possible D gene TRBD1, 6 bases. Deletions cut 3 bases from V and 4 bases from J, with 15 bases between. The length of the CDR3 is 15 residues. Germline values: CDR1 SGHTA, CDR2 FQGNSA. The CDR3 protein is CASSFSPAQGETQYF. In DNA form, the CDR3 reads TGTGCCAGCAGCTTTTCCCCGGCACAGGGAGAGACCCAGTACTTC. Full variable domain (rest looked up from reference TRBV7-2 and TRBJ2-5): GAGVSQSPSNKVTEKGKDVELRCDPISGHTALYWYRQSLGQGLEFLIYFQGNSAPDKSGLPSDRFSAERTGGSVSTLTIQRTQQEDSAVYLCASSFSPAQGETQYFGPGTRLLVL.

CDR3: CASSLWWEKNEQFF. CDR3 in DNA: TGTGCCAGCAGCTTATGGTGGGAAAAGAATGAGCAGTTCTTC. V usage is TRBV7-8 and J usage is TRBJ2-1; D is ambiguous. Germline CDR1 SGHVS, CDR2 FQNEAQ. Between the trimmed V and J ends, which lost 2 bases and 7 bases, there was a span of 12 bases. The CDR3 length is 14 residues.

This clone was seen a single time. V gene TRBV7-9 combines with J gene TRBJ1-3; D is unresolved. The germline CDR1 and CDR2 sequences are SEHNR and FQNEAQ (reference sequence). The CDR3 extends over 14 amino acids. V gave up 0 bases and J gave up 4 bases, with 7 bases separating them. The chain's CDR3 is CASSLARQGNTIYF. The CDR3 nucleotides read TGTGCCAGCAGCTTAGCGCGGCAGGGAAACACCATATATTTT.

The chain uses TRBV29-1 and TRBJ1-2, with D uncertain. This CDR3 spans 13 amino acids. Germline loops: CDR1 SQVTM, CDR2 ANQGSEA. V lost 4 bases and J 2 bases, leaving 11 bases between the germline ends. The CDR3 coding sequence is TGCAGCGTTGGTGGCGGGAGGAACTATGGCTACACCTTC. The encoded protein is CSVGGGRNYGYTF.

DNA of the CDR3: TGTGCCAGCTCACCCCAGGGAGGGGGACAAGAGACCCAGTACTTC. As protein: CASSPQGGGQETQYF. J is TRBJ2-5 and V is TRBV18; possible D gene TRBD2, 7 bases. CDR1 KGHSH and CDR2 LQKENI come from the germline V gene. V was clipped by 3 bases and J by 2 bases, with 13 bases between them. The CDR3 is made up of 15 amino acids.

This clone has just a few counts. CDR3 nucleotide sequence: TGTGCCAGCTCGTCAGGGTTCTACGAGCAGTACTTC. The encoded protein is CASSSGFYEQYF. The chain has TRBV18 and TRBJ2-7; TRBD1 is a possible D gene (5 bases). The CDR3 is made up of 12 amino acids. The V end was cut by 6 bases, the J end by 3 bases, with 9 bases between. The germline V gene encodes CDR1 KGHSH and CDR2 LQKENI.

J is TRBJ2-6 and V is TRBV5-6; D possibly corresponds to TRBD2 (5 bases). V was cut by 4 bases and J by 0 bases, with 17 bases left in between. Germline CDR1 reads SGHDT; CDR2 reads YYEEEE. The CDR3 contains 18 residues. For the CDR3, the DNA is TGTGCCAGCAGCCCCCCCTGGGGAGACAACTCTGGGGCCAACGTCCTGACTTTC. Amino acid sequence: CASSPPWGDNSGANVLTF.

The chain combines TRBV4-1 with TRBJ2-1, with D perhaps matching TRBD1 or TRBD2 (7 bases each). This CDR3 region has 16 residues. Trimming removed 1 base at V and 7 bases at J, with 17 bases between. Germline V gives CDR1 MGHRA, CDR2 YSYEKL. CDR3 in amino acids: CASSQAGGGWGNEQFF. The CDR3 DNA is TGCGCCAGCAGCCAAGCAGGGGGAGGGTGGGGGAATGAGCAGTTCTTC.

The rearrangement uses TRBV9 and TRBJ1-3; D gene unclear. From germline, CDR1 is SGDLS and CDR2 YYNGEE. The V end was cut by 5 bases, the J end by 0 bases, with 12 bases between. There are 15 residues in the CDR3. CDR3 loop: CASSNSESSGNTIYF. CDR3 in DNA: TGTGCCAGCAGTAATTCCGAAAGCTCTGGAAACACCATATATTTT.

The V and J genes are TRBV6-6 and TRBJ2-5; possibly TRBD1 for D (5 bases). The V end was cut by 5 bases, the J end by 7 bases, with 17 bases between. Germline-derived CDR1 and CDR2 are MNHNY and SVGAGI (reference sequence). This CDR3 has 14 residues. The CDR3 coding sequence is TGTGCCAGCAGTCAGGACATCACTACGGGGACCCAGTACTTC. This translates into CASSQDITTGTQYF.

The chain uses TRBV18 and TRBJ1-2, with TRBD1 as a possible D gene (5 bases). From germline, CDR1 is KGHSH and CDR2 LQKENI. The germline V and J ends were trimmed by 6 bases and 9 bases, with 17 bases remaining between them. The length of the CDR3 is 13 residues. DNA of the CDR3: TGTGCCAGCTCCGACGGGGAGGGGTACAGCTACACCTTC. This sequence encodes CASSDGEGYSYTF.

This chain joins TRBV15 and TRBJ1-2; D is uncertain. The germline V gene has CDR1 LNHNV and CDR2 YYDKDF (reference sequence). There are 13 residues in the CDR3. V was cut by 5 bases and J by 0 bases, with 7 bases left in between. The CDR3 region is CATSPDPNYGYTF. The CDR3 DNA follows: TGTGCCACCAGCCCAGATCCTAACTATGGCTACACCTTC.

The V and J genes are TRBV5-1 and TRBJ1-1; perhaps TRBD1 as D (6 bases). This CDR3 has 15 residues. CDR1 and CDR2 from the germline V gene are SGHRS and YFSETQ. Trimming cost V 7 bases and J 0 bases, with 16 bases left between them. In DNA form, the CDR3 reads TGCGCCAGCGGCCCCACCGGACAGATGAACACTGAAGCTTTCTTT. Protein sequence: CASGPTGQMNTEAFF.

The chain links TRBV4-1 to TRBJ1-6; 9 bases agree with TRBD1. The CDR3 consists of 17 residues. The V gene's germline CDR1 is MGHRA and CDR2 YSYEKL. V was clipped by 6 bases and J by 1 base; unmatched bases: 7. The CDR3 is CASRDQGQGSYNSPLHF. Written as DNA, the CDR3 is TGCGCCAGCAGGGACCAGGGACAGGGATCCTATAATTCACCCCTCCACTTT.

This clone was recorded only once. This rearrangement joins TRBV7-7 to TRBJ2-2; the D is unclear. CDR3 size: 14 residues. V was clipped by 2 bases and J by 4 bases, with 8 bases between them. The germline CDR1 and CDR2 sequences are SSHAT and FNYEAQ (reference sequence). For the CDR3, the DNA is TGTGCCAGCAGCTTAAACCGGGTCACCGGGGAGCTGTTTTTT. This translates into CASSLNRVTGELFF.

The chain links TRBV5-6 to TRBJ2-7, with D hard to call. This CDR3 contains 12 residues. Germline V gene lookup returns CDR1 SGHDT and CDR2 YYEEEE. V gave up 2 bases and J gave up 9 bases, with 12 bases separating them. CDR3 DNA: TGTGCCAGCAGCTTTTCCCCGGCGTCGCAGTACTTC. The encoded protein is CASSFSPASQYF.

Concerning this clone itself: Other DNA sequences from this sample encode an identical CDR3 as well. J is TRBJ2-3 and V is TRBV7-9, with D possibly TRBD1 on 7 matching bases. The V gene's germline CDR1 is SEHNR and CDR2 FQNEAQ (reference sequence). Trimming cost V 6 bases and J 3 bases, with 10 bases left between them. The CDR3 is 13 residues long. DNA of the CDR3: TGTGCCAGCAGTCCAGGGGGGACAGATACGCAGTATTTT. This gives the protein CASSPGGTDTQYF.